Only one count was recorded for the clone carrying this TCR beta chain. The antigen is not known. The data derive from a study of cytomegalovirus exposure and HLA in healthy donors. Study outcomes and limitations: Per published reports, the classifier diagnosed cytomegalovirus status with high specificity and sensitivity. Altogether, some 160 TCR beta chains were recorded as cytomegalovirus-associated.

Germline V gene sequence: CDR1 WNHNN, CDR2 SYGVQD (reference sequence). V lost 0 bases and J lost 2, with 7 bases in between. This CDR3 contains 14 residues. The protocol was immunoSEQ multiplex PCR, while the TCRdb copy is restricted to in-frame clones and leaves out a portion. The table has approximately 240,000 clones, about 89% seen once. The donors belonged to the approximately 120-subject validation cohort, separate from the 666-subject first cohort. Specimen: PBMCs. This TCR was recovered from a woman between 18 and 29 years old in good health and CMV-seronegative. V and J are TRBV10-1 and TRBJ1-1, with D perhaps TRBD1 (6 bases). The CDR3 spells CASSESTGNTEAFF. The CDR3 nucleotides are TGCGCCAGCAGTGAGTCGACAGGCAACACTGAAGCTTTCTTT.